At least ten counts were recorded for the clone carrying this T cell receptor (beta chain). Via MiXCR, TCRdb re-called the PCR reads, giving one row per CDR3 protein. The sample has just under 65,000 distinct CDR3 sequences, about 19% seen once. The data derive from a study of molecular identifiers for immune sequencing clone quantification. In the sort, naive CD8 T cells were defined as CD8+CD4-CCR7+CD45RA+. Sequencing was performed on naive CD8+ T cells from blood, with Jurkat cell RNA spiked in. Documented subset: FACS-sorted CD8+CD4-CCR7+CD45RA+ naive T cells. The sequence was obtained from a human donor in good health. Some libraries in this study had Jurkat cell RNA spiked in.

The CDR3 DNA reads TGTGCCAGCAGTTTCGGGACAGGGAGTGAAGCTTTCTTT. Translation: CASSFGTGSEAFF. V and J are TRBV28 and TRBJ1-1, with 9 bases matching TRBD1. Germline trimming cut 3 bases from V and 7 bases from J; bases unmatched to any gene: 3. The CDR3 has 13 residues. Germline CDR1 MDHEN, CDR2 SYDVKM.